These 20 T cell receptor beta chains were all obtained from the same sample, sequenced in a study of PD-1 blockade in classical Hodgkin lymphoma. Time point in this sample: cycle 4 day 1 (C4D1), after less than 7 weeks of nivolumab. All trial patients relapsed after autologous stem cell transplantation. Using immunoSEQ multiplex PCR, the repertoire was profiled, and TCRdb retains in-frame clones only, with some absent. Of tens of thousands of clones listed, about 90% are singletons. The sequenced sample was peripheral blood mononuclear cells (PBMCs), obtained before the fourth cycle of nivolumab. The receptors derive from a human donor with classical Hodgkin lymphoma.

V and J are TRBV4-2 and TRBJ1-1, with TRBD1 identical over 7 bases. The V and J ends lost 4 bases and 1 base, in that order; junction bases with no gene match: 3. CDR1 is LGHNA, CDR2 YNFKEQ, per germline. The CDR3 length is 14 residues. CDR3 nucleotides: TGTGCCAGCAGCCCCCGGGACAGGAACACTGAAGCTTTCTTT. It encodes CASSPRDRNTEAFF.

The V call is TRBV7-9, the J call TRBJ1-4; 8 bases are shared with TRBD1. Germline-derived CDR1 and CDR2 are SEHNR and FQNEAQ (reference sequence). V lost 4 bases and J lost 7; bases outside the gene matches: 17. The CDR3 runs to 18 residues. The CDR3 DNA is TGTGCCAGCAGCTCCGAGGACAGGGTTAAGCCCGGGAGTGAAAAACTGTTTTTT. Translating gives CASSSEDRVKPGSEKLFF.

The chain is built from TRBV10-1 and TRBJ2-2, with TRBD1 identical over 7 bases. This CDR3 region has 14 residues. Germline CDR1 is WNHNN and CDR2 is SYGVQD (reference sequence). J gave up 5 bases and V 5 bases, and 5 bases lay outside the gene matches. The CDR3 nucleotides read TGCGCCAGCAGTTTCTTGACAGGGACCGGGGAGCTGTTTTTT. Residues: CASSFLTGTGELFF.

The V gene is TRBV10-3, the J gene TRBJ1-2, with D perhaps matching TRBD1 (5 bases). The CDR3 runs to 12 residues. The V end was cut by 11 bases, the J end by 8 bases, with 18 bases between. From germline, CDR1 is ENHRY and CDR2 SYGVKD. The CDR3 protein is CASLGTVEGYTF. CDR3 nucleotide sequence: TGTGCCTCCCTCGGGACGGTGGAAGGCTACACCTTC.

The chain has TRBV16 and TRBJ1-5; possibly TRBD1 for D (5 bases). CDR3 length: 14 residues. Germline V gene data show CDR1 as KGHSY and CDR2 as FQNENV. V was cut by 2 bases and J by 6 bases, with 11 bases left in between. CDR3 sequence reads: CASSQGERGQPQHF. CDR3 coding DNA: TGTGCCAGCAGCCAAGGGGAGAGGGGTCAGCCCCAGCATTTT.

The genes are TRBV5-8 and TRBJ1-1, with 9 bases aligning to TRBD1. Germline loops: CDR1 SGHTS, CDR2 YDEGEE. The V and J ends lost 0 bases and 3 bases, in that order; junction bases with no gene match: 3. The CDR3 consists of 15 residues. CDR3 residues: CASSLDWDRDTEAFF. The CDR3 coding sequence is TGTGCCAGCAGCTTGGATTGGGACAGGGACACTGAAGCTTTCTTT.

The CDR3 is CASSSGGRRFGTIYF. Written as DNA, the CDR3 is TGTGCCAGTAGTAGTGGCGGCCGTCGGTTTGGAACCATATATTTT. V usage is TRBV19 and J usage is TRBJ1-3, with D uncertain. Germline V gene sequence: CDR1 LNHDA, CDR2 SQIVND (reference sequence). V was pared by 4 bases and J by 10 bases, with 20 bases between. This CDR3 is built from 15 residues.

V gene TRBV5-1 combines with J gene TRBJ2-3; D may be TRBD2 (6 bases). Trimming removed 4 bases at V and 2 bases at J, with 17 bases between. The V gene's germline CDR1 is SGHRS and CDR2 YFSETQ. The CDR3 length is 16 residues. Here the CDR3 DNA reads TGCGCCAGCAGCCCGGTGGTAGCGGACCTCACAGATACGCAGTATTTT. As protein: CASSPVVADLTDTQYF.

V and J are TRBV7-9 and TRBJ2-1; no clear D gene. Trimming left V 7 bases short and J 0 bases short, with 7 bases between. Germline assignment: CDR1 SEHNR and CDR2 FQNEAQ (reference sequence). The CDR3 is 13 residues long. The CDR3 loop is CASTIRSYNEQFF. CDR3 DNA: TGTGCCAGCACCATTCGCTCCTACAATGAGCAGTTCTTC.

The chain links TRBV18 to TRBJ2-5; the D is unclear. Deletions cut 2 bases from V and 5 bases from J, with 12 bases between. The CDR3 runs to 14 residues. Germline CDR1 KGHSH, CDR2 LQKENI. The CDR3 DNA reads as TGTGCCAGCTCACCAATACCCCTCCGGGAGACCCAGTACTTC. Amino acid sequence: CASSPIPLRETQYF.

Relative to its sample, this clone is medium-sized. J is TRBJ2-1 and V is TRBV6-5; D gene ambiguous. Trimming left V 0 bases short and J 7 bases short, with 7 bases between. Germline V gene sequence: CDR1 MNHEY, CDR2 SVGAGI. This CDR3 is 13 amino acids long. DNA of the CDR3: TGTGCCAGCAGTTACTCGAATCAGAATGAGCAGTTCTTC. Encoded protein: CASSYSNQNEQFF.

The V call is TRBV2, the J call TRBJ1-6; D is unclear. CDR1 and CDR2 (germline): SNHLY, FYNNEI. This CDR3 is 15 amino acids long. V shed 7 bases and J shed 0 bases, with 10 bases lying between them. The chain's CDR3 is CASTAEFSYNSPLHF. DNA of the CDR3: TGTGCCAGCACCGCAGAGTTCTCCTATAATTCACCCCTCCACTTT. The whole variable domain, remainder taken from reference TRBV2 and TRBJ1-6, is EPEVTQTPSHQVTQMGQEVILRCVPISNHLYFYWYRQILGQKVEFLVSFYNNEISEKSEIFDDQFSVERPDGSNFTLKIRSTKLEDSAMYFCASTAEFSYNSPLHFGNGTRLTVT.

The J gene is TRBJ1-2, the V gene TRBV30; D possibly corresponds to TRBD1 (5 bases). The length of the CDR3 is 11 residues. CDR1 GTSNPN and CDR2 SVGIG come from the germline V gene (reference sequence). The V end was cut by 5 bases, the J end by 5 bases, with 9 bases between. The CDR3 spells CAWGGVYGYTF. For the CDR3, the DNA is TGTGCCTGGGGGGGTGTTTATGGCTACACCTTC.

The chain recombines TRBV5-8 with TRBJ1-6; 8 positions match TRBD1. The CDR3 spans 16 residues. J lost 4 bases, V lost 1 base, and 4 bases had no gene match. From germline, CDR1 is SGHTS and CDR2 YDEGEE. The CDR3 here is CASSLTGGPYNSPLHF. The DNA for the CDR3 is TGTGCCAGCAGCTTGACAGGGGGACCATATAATTCACCCCTCCACTTT.

The chain is built from TRBV19 and TRBJ2-2; D remains unclear. The CDR3 spans 14 residues. The V end was cut by 7 bases, the J end by 3 bases, with 12 bases between. The V gene's germline CDR1 is LNHDA and CDR2 SQIVND (reference sequence). The CDR3 nucleotides are TGTGCCAGTACGGTAGGGTTAGACACCGGGGAGCTGTTTTTT. This translates into CASTVGLDTGELFF.

The chain joins TRBV5-4 to TRBJ1-6; D unresolved. Trimming shortened V by 5 bases and J by 14 bases, and 20 bases separated the two germline ends. The length of the CDR3 is 14 residues. CDR1 and CDR2 from the germline V gene are SGHNT and YYREEE (reference sequence). The CDR3 coding sequence is TGTGCCAGCAGACAAGACCGAACCCTAGGCACCCTCCACTTT. Translating it yields CASRQDRTLGTLHF.

DNA of the CDR3: TGTGCCTGGAAGGGACAGGGGGCGTATGGCTACACCTTC. This codes for CAWKGQGAYGYTF. The chain is built from TRBV30 and TRBJ1-2, with TRBD1 matching 12 bases. Losses at the gene ends were 4 bases for V and 5 bases for J; bases not matched to a gene: 2. Germline CDR1 and CDR2: GTSNPN and SVGIG (reference sequence). The length of the CDR3 is 13 residues.

This clone was seen once. The chain carries TRBV11-2 and TRBJ1-2, with a tentative D call TRBD1 (6 bases). Trimming removed 5 bases from V and 6 bases from J, with 13 bases in between. The CDR3 totals 13 residues. Per the germline V gene, CDR1 is SGHAT and CDR2 is FQNNGV. The CDR3 DNA follows: TGTGCCAGCAGCCCTGGGACACCTGATGGCTACACCTTC. This translates into CASSPGTPDGYTF.

The chain joins TRBV27 to TRBJ2-1; TRBD1 aligns across 7 bases. The CDR3 has 14 amino acids. CDR1 is MNHEY and CDR2 is SMNVEV in the germline V gene (reference sequence). V shed 5 bases, J shed 6 bases, and the junction held 7 bases outside the gene matches. The CDR3 reads CASSTNRGINEQFF. CDR3 coding DNA: TGTGCCAGCAGTACCAACAGGGGTATCAATGAGCAGTTCTTC.

The rearrangement joins TRBV27 to TRBJ1-2; D ambiguous. The CDR3 covers 18 residues. Looked up from germline, CDR1 is MNHEY and CDR2 is SMNVEV (reference sequence). Trimming stripped 2 bases from V and 4 bases from J, with 23 bases between. CDR3 in DNA: TGTGCCAGCAGTTTAAGGGCAGCCGGAACTACAGCTTTCTATGGCTACACCTTC. Protein product: CASSLRAAGTTAFYGYTF.